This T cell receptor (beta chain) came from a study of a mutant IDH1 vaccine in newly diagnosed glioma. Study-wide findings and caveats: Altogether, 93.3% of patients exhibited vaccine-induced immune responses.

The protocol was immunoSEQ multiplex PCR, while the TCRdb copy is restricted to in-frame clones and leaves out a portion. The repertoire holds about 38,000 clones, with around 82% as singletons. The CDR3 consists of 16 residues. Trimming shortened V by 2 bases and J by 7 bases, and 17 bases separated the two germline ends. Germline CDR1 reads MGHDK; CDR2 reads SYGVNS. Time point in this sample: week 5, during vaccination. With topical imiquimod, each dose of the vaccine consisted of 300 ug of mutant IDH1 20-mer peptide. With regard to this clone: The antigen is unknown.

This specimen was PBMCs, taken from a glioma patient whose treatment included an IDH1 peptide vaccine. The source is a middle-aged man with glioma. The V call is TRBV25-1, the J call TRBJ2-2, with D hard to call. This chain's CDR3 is CASSERVLLFGGELFF. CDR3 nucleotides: TGTGCCAGCAGTGAAAGGGTCCTTTTGTTTGGCGGGGAGCTGTTTTTT. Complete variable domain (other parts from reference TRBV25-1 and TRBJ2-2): EADIYQTPRYLVIGTGKKITLECSQTMGHDKMYWYQQDPGMELHLIHYSYGVNSTEKGDLSSESTVSRIRTEHFPLTLESARPSHTSQYLCASSERVLLFGGELFFGEGSRLTVL.